The rows below give T cell receptor beta chains drawn from one sample of a study of brain T cells in children with intractable seizures. Clones were sequenced by immunoSEQ multiplex PCR, and TCRdb holds only the in-frame ones, with some missing. The table includes about 340,000 clones, about 93% detected once. The sequencing used peripheral blood, collected approximately 5 months after surgery. The origin of the receptors is a boy less than two years old with tuberous sclerosis and intractable seizures. The CDR3 runs from the conserved cysteine through the conserved F or W. The order of the fields is V gene, clone size, J gene, D gene, CDR3 protein, CDR3 DNA. The D gene is left open where the match is weak. Clone size is stated in some rows and not others, as once, few, many or a class when expanded.

v_gene: TRBV19
abundance: NA
j_gene: TRBJ1-1
d_gene: TRBD1
CDR3aa: CASRPTGGNTEAFF
CDR3nt: TGTGCCAGTAGACCGACAGGGGGTAACACTGAAGCTTTCTTT

v_gene: TRBV9
abundance: NA
j_gene: TRBJ2-7
d_gene: TRBD1
CDR3aa: CASSVGATGGSYEQYF
CDR3nt: TGTGCCAGCAGCGTAGGTGCGACAGGGGGGTCCTACGAGCAGTACTTC

v_gene: TRBV11-3
abundance: NA
j_gene: TRBJ2-2
d_gene: NA
CDR3aa: CASRLGETGELFF
CDR3nt: TGTGCCAGCAGATTGGGGGAAACCGGGGAGCTGTTTTTT

v_gene: TRBV3-1/TRBV3-2
abundance: NA
j_gene: TRBJ2-5
d_gene: NA
CDR3aa: CASSEETQYF
CDR3nt: TGTGCCAGCAGTGAAGAGACCCAGTACTTC

v_gene: TRBV6-5
abundance: NA
j_gene: TRBJ2-7
d_gene: NA
CDR3aa: CASSYRAGSSYEQYF
CDR3nt: TGTGCCAGCAGTTACCGAGCGGGTAGCTCCTACGAGCAGTACTTC

v_gene: TRBV27
abundance: NA
j_gene: TRBJ1-5
d_gene: TRBD1
CDR3aa: CASSSEGAGNQPQHF
CDR3nt: TGTGCCAGCAGTTCAGAGGGGGCGGGCAATCAGCCCCAGCATTTT

v_gene: TRBV4-2
abundance: NA
j_gene: TRBJ1-2
d_gene: NA
CDR3aa: CASSQVAGQDYGYTF
CDR3nt: TGTGCCAGCAGCCAAGTGGCAGGGCAGGACTATGGCTACACCTTC

v_gene: TRBV5-4
abundance: NA
j_gene: TRBJ2-1
d_gene: NA
CDR3aa: CASSLALFF
CDR3nt: TGTGCCAGCAGCTTGGCTCTGTTCTTC

v_gene: TRBV5-4
abundance: NA
j_gene: TRBJ2-3
d_gene: NA
CDR3aa: CASSLPYTDTQYF
CDR3nt: TGTGCCAGCAGCCTTCCATACACAGATACGCAGTATTTT

v_gene: TRBV13
abundance: NA
j_gene: TRBJ2-5
d_gene: NA
CDR3aa: CASSSGRPTATLYF
CDR3nt: TGTGCCAGCAGCTCGGGGAGGCCTACAGCAACGCTGTACTTC

v_gene: TRBV9
abundance: NA
j_gene: TRBJ1-1
d_gene: TRBD1
CDR3aa: CASSVRNHGQGNTEAFF
CDR3nt: TGTGCCAGCAGCGTAAGAAATCACGGACAGGGCAACACTGAAGCTTTCTTT

v_gene: TRBV24-1
abundance: NA
j_gene: TRBJ1-1
d_gene: NA
CDR3aa: CATSDLNGLDTEAFF
CDR3nt: TGTGCCACCAGTGACCTCAACGGGTTGGACACTGAAGCTTTCTTT

v_gene: TRBV6-5
abundance: NA
j_gene: TRBJ2-2
d_gene: NA
CDR3aa: CASSYLAPTGELFF
CDR3nt: TGTGCCAGCAGTTACCTAGCGCCCACCGGGGAGCTGTTTTTT

v_gene: TRBV5-1
abundance: NA
j_gene: TRBJ1-1
d_gene: TRBD1
CDR3aa: CASSSTGTVNTEAFF
CDR3nt: TGCGCCAGCAGCTCGACTGGGACAGTGAACACTGAAGCTTTCTTT

v_gene: TRBV5-6
abundance: once
j_gene: TRBJ1-1
d_gene: NA
CDR3aa: CASSPGLGLLNTEAFF
CDR3nt: TGTGCCAGCAGCCCCGGGTTGGGCCTGTTGAACACTGAAGCTTTCTTT

v_gene: TRBV20-1
abundance: NA
j_gene: TRBJ2-7
d_gene: NA
CDR3aa: CSAGTDYEQYF
CDR3nt: TGCAGTGCCGGGACGGACTACGAGCAGTACTTC

v_gene: TRBV30
abundance: once
j_gene: TRBJ2-2
d_gene: TRBD2
CDR3aa: CAWRKSGVNTGELFF
CDR3nt: TGTGCCTGGAGGAAGAGCGGGGTAAACACCGGGGAGCTGTTTTTT

v_gene: TRBV5-8
abundance: once
j_gene: TRBJ1-2
d_gene: NA
CDR3aa: CASSPDTYGYTF
CDR3nt: TGTGCCAGCAGCCCGGACACCTATGGCTACACCTTC

v_gene: TRBV5-4
abundance: NA
j_gene: TRBJ2-3
d_gene: TRBD2
CDR3aa: CASSPLAGGLTDTQYF
CDR3nt: TGTGCCAGCAGCCCACTAGCGGGGGGCCTCACAGATACGCAGTATTTT

v_gene: TRBV5-1
abundance: NA
j_gene: TRBJ2-7
d_gene: TRBD1
CDR3aa: CASSTKLGDRGYEQYF
CDR3nt: TGCGCCAGCAGCACAAAACTCGGGGACAGGGGTTACGAGCAGTACTTC

v_gene: TRBV30
abundance: NA
j_gene: TRBJ1-3
d_gene: TRBD1
CDR3aa: CAWTTGTGGNTIYF
CDR3nt: TGTGCCTGGACCACGGGGACAGGGGGAAACACCATATATTTT

v_gene: TRBV30
abundance: NA
j_gene: TRBJ2-3
d_gene: NA
CDR3aa: CAWSVRRGTDTQYF
CDR3nt: TGTGCCTGGAGTGTACGGCGGGGCACAGATACGCAGTATTTT

v_gene: TRBV7-9
abundance: NA
j_gene: TRBJ2-3
d_gene: TRBD1
CDR3aa: CASSTGDRADTQYF
CDR3nt: TGTGCCAGCTCTACAGGGGACAGAGCAGATACGCAGTATTTT

v_gene: TRBV27
abundance: once
j_gene: TRBJ2-1
d_gene: NA
CDR3aa: CASSFGGWYEQFF
CDR3nt: TGTGCCAGCAGTTTCGGGGGATGGTATGAGCAGTTCTTC

v_gene: TRBV10-1
abundance: NA
j_gene: TRBJ2-1
d_gene: TRBD2
CDR3aa: CASSESLAGGPKNEQFF
CDR3nt: TGCGCCAGCAGTGAGAGTCTAGCGGGAGGGCCTAAAAATGAGCAGTTCTTC

v_gene: TRBV5-4
abundance: NA
j_gene: TRBJ2-2
d_gene: NA
CDR3aa: CASSLVQGLNTGELFF
CDR3nt: TGTGCCAGCAGCTTGGTTCAGGGGCTAAACACCGGGGAGCTGTTTTTT

v_gene: TRBV12-5
abundance: NA
j_gene: TRBJ1-1
d_gene: NA
CDR3aa: CASGFSATEAFF
CDR3nt: TGTGCTAGTGGTTTTTCGGCCACTGAAGCTTTCTTT

v_gene: TRBV28
abundance: NA
j_gene: TRBJ1-2
d_gene: NA
CDR3aa: CASSLGGGNNYGYTF
CDR3nt: TGTGCCAGCAGTTTAGGGGGTGGAAATAACTATGGCTACACCTTC

v_gene: TRBV5-8
abundance: NA
j_gene: TRBJ2-7
d_gene: NA
CDR3aa: CASSLEIGVYYEQYF
CDR3nt: TGTGCCAGCAGCCTCGAGATAGGGGTCTACTACGAGCAGTACTTC

v_gene: TRBV4-1
abundance: NA
j_gene: TRBJ2-3
d_gene: NA
CDR3aa: CASSETKWLTDTQYF
CDR3nt: TGCGCCAGCAGCGAGACGAAGTGGCTCACAGATACGCAGTATTTT

v_gene: TRBV18
abundance: NA
j_gene: TRBJ1-1
d_gene: NA
CDR3aa: CASSPTGSTEAFF
CDR3nt: TGTGCCAGCTCACCTACAGGGAGCACTGAAGCTTTCTTT

v_gene: TRBV12-3/TRBV12-4
abundance: once
j_gene: TRBJ1-5
d_gene: TRBD1
CDR3aa: CASKGAGNQPQHF
CDR3nt: TGTGCCAGCAAGGGGGCAGGGAATCAGCCCCAGCATTTT

v_gene: TRBV21-1
abundance: NA
j_gene: TRBJ2-3
d_gene: NA
CDR3aa: CASSKGLAGSTDTQYF
CDR3nt: TGTGCCAGCAGCAAAGGACTAGCGGGGAGCACAGATACGCAGTATTTT

v_gene: TRBV7-3
abundance: NA
j_gene: TRBJ1-6
d_gene: NA
CDR3aa: CASSLNGGSYNSPLHF
CDR3nt: TGTGCCAGCAGCTTAAACGGGGGTTCTTATAATTCACCCCTCCACTTT

v_gene: TRBV5-6
abundance: NA
j_gene: TRBJ1-6
d_gene: NA
CDR3aa: CASSPGGSPLHF
CDR3nt: TGTGCCAGCAGCCCGGGGGGTTCACCCCTCCACTTT

v_gene: TRBV11-2
abundance: NA
j_gene: TRBJ2-3
d_gene: TRBD2
CDR3aa: CASSSISGREASTDTQYF
CDR3nt: TGTGCCAGCAGCTCCATCTCAGGCCGGGAGGCTAGCACAGATACGCAGTATTTT

v_gene: TRBV4-1
abundance: NA
j_gene: TRBJ2-7
d_gene: NA
CDR3aa: CASSLVAGTYEQYF
CDR3nt: TGCGCCAGCAGCCTAGTGGCGGGGACCTACGAGCAGTACTTC

v_gene: TRBV19
abundance: NA
j_gene: TRBJ2-5
d_gene: NA
CDR3aa: CAQPHQETQYF
CDR3nt: TGTGCCCAGCCCCACCAAGAGACCCAGTACTTC

v_gene: TRBV25-1
abundance: NA
j_gene: TRBJ2-1
d_gene: NA
CDR3aa: CASSEPFSDAPYNEQFF
CDR3nt: TGTGCCAGCAGTGAACCTTTCTCTGACGCCCCTTACAATGAGCAGTTCTTC

v_gene: TRBV29-1
abundance: NA
j_gene: TRBJ1-1
d_gene: TRBD1
CDR3aa: CSVPLRDRRQNTEAFF
CDR3nt: TGCAGCGTTCCCCTACGGGACAGGCGGCAGAACACTGAAGCTTTCTTT

v_gene: TRBV6-5
abundance: NA
j_gene: TRBJ2-7
d_gene: NA
CDR3aa: CASSLGQFYEQYF
CDR3nt: TGTGCCAGCAGCTTAGGACAGTTCTACGAGCAGTACTTC

v_gene: TRBV29-1
abundance: NA
j_gene: TRBJ1-1
d_gene: NA
CDR3aa: CSGGGTNTEAFF
CDR3nt: TGCAGCGGGGGAGGGACGAACACTGAAGCTTTCTTT

v_gene: TRBV30
abundance: NA
j_gene: TRBJ1-2
d_gene: NA
CDR3aa: CARGQNYGYTF
CDR3nt: TGTGCCCGGGGGCAGAACTATGGCTACACCTTC

v_gene: TRBV19
abundance: NA
j_gene: TRBJ2-1
d_gene: TRBD2
CDR3aa: CASKPWGSGNYNEQFF
CDR3nt: TGTGCCAGTAAGCCCTGGGGTAGCGGGAATTACAATGAGCAGTTCTTC

v_gene: TRBV10-3
abundance: NA
j_gene: TRBJ2-1
d_gene: TRBD2
CDR3aa: CAISEPGLANNEQFF
CDR3nt: TGTGCCATCAGTGAACCGGGACTAGCGAACAATGAGCAGTTCTTC

v_gene: TRBV6-1
abundance: NA
j_gene: TRBJ1-1
d_gene: NA
CDR3aa: CASSDLYISDTNHTEAFF
CDR3nt: TGTGCCAGCAGTGATCTATATATATCGGACACAAACCACACTGAAGCTTTCTTT

v_gene: TRBV7-9
abundance: NA
j_gene: TRBJ1-5
d_gene: NA
CDR3aa: CASSSGSNQPQHF
CDR3nt: TGTGCCAGCAGCTCCGGGAGCAATCAGCCCCAGCATTTT

v_gene: TRBV12-3/TRBV12-4
abundance: NA
j_gene: TRBJ1-5
d_gene: NA
CDR3aa: CASSSLGEPQHF
CDR3nt: TGTGCCAGCAGCTCCCTAGGGGAGCCCCAGCATTTT

v_gene: TRBV4-2
abundance: NA
j_gene: TRBJ1-5
d_gene: NA
CDR3aa: CASSQELGGWRQHF
CDR3nt: TGTGCCAGCAGCCAAGAACTGGGGGGGTGGCGCCAGCATTTT

v_gene: TRBV2
abundance: NA
j_gene: TRBJ1-4
d_gene: TRBD1
CDR3aa: CASTVQGAGEKLFF
CDR3nt: TGTGCCAGCACCGTACAGGGGGCTGGTGAAAAACTGTTTTTT

v_gene: TRBV5-5
abundance: NA
j_gene: TRBJ1-2
d_gene: TRBD1
CDR3aa: CASSLVAMGAIGQAWNGYTF
CDR3nt: TGTGCCAGCAGCTTGGTCGCTATGGGAGCTATTGGACAGGCTTGGAATGGCTACACCTTC

v_gene: TRBV6-5
abundance: NA
j_gene: TRBJ1-2
d_gene: NA
CDR3aa: CASTAIGSYTF
CDR3nt: TGTGCCAGCACTGCAATAGGAAGCTACACCTTC

v_gene: TRBV19
abundance: once
j_gene: TRBJ1-1
d_gene: NA
CDR3aa: CASRPIPAEEAFF
CDR3nt: TGTGCCAGTAGGCCAATCCCGGCGGAAGAAGCTTTCTTT

v_gene: TRBV7-9
abundance: NA
j_gene: TRBJ1-2
d_gene: TRBD1
CDR3aa: CASSADRGNHYGYTF
CDR3nt: TGTGCCAGCAGCGCTGACAGGGGAAATCACTATGGCTACACCTTC

v_gene: TRBV27
abundance: NA
j_gene: TRBJ1-2
d_gene: NA
CDR3aa: CASSLSSPGGRNGYTF
CDR3nt: TGTGCCAGCAGTTTATCTTCCCCGGGTGGGAGGAATGGCTACACCTTC

v_gene: TRBV10-3
abundance: NA
j_gene: TRBJ1-3
d_gene: TRBD1
CDR3aa: CAISQGQASGNTIYF
CDR3nt: TGTGCCATCAGCCAGGGACAGGCTTCTGGAAACACCATATATTTT

v_gene: TRBV6-2/TRBV6-3
abundance: once
j_gene: TRBJ1-5
d_gene: NA
CDR3aa: CASSYSRTQSNQPQHF
CDR3nt: TGTGCCAGCAGTTACTCGAGGACACAGAGCAATCAGCCCCAGCATTTT

v_gene: TRBV6-2/TRBV6-3
abundance: once
j_gene: TRBJ2-6
d_gene: NA
CDR3aa: CASSYPPRTVRSSGANVLTF
CDR3nt: TGTGCCAGCAGTTACCCCCCACGGACAGTACGAAGCTCTGGGGCCAACGTCCTGACTTTC

v_gene: TRBV5-1
abundance: NA
j_gene: TRBJ1-1
d_gene: NA
CDR3aa: CASALSGDTEAFF
CDR3nt: TGCGCCAGCGCCTTATCGGGGGACACTGAAGCTTTCTTT

v_gene: TRBV10-3
abundance: NA
j_gene: TRBJ2-1
d_gene: NA
CDR3aa: CAISDKVLAIDEQFF
CDR3nt: TGTGCCATCAGTGATAAAGTACTAGCTATCGATGAGCAGTTCTTC